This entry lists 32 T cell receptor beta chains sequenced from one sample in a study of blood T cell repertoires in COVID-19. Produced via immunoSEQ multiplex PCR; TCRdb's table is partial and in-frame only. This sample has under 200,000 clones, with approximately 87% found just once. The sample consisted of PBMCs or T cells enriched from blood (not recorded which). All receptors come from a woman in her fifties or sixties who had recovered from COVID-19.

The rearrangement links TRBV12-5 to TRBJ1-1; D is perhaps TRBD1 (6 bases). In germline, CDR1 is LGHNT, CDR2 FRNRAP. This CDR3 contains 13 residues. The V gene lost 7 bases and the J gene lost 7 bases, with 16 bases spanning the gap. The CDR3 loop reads CASETTGSGEAFF. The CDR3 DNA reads TGTGCTAGTGAAACCACAGGGTCGGGTGAAGCTTTCTTT. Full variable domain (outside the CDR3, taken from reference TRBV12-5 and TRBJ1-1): DARVTQTPRHKVTEMGQEVTMRCQPILGHNTVFWYRQTMMQGLELLAYFRNRAPLDDSGMPKDRFSAEMPDATLATLKIQPSEPRDSAVYFCASETTGSGEAFFGQGTRLTVV.

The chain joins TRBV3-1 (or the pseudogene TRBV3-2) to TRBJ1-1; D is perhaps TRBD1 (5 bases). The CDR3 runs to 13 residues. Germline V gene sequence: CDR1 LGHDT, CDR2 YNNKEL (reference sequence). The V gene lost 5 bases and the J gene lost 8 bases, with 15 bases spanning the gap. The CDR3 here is CASSSRGNGEAFF. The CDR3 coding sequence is TGTGCCAGCAGCTCAAGGGGAAATGGGGAAGCTTTCTTT.

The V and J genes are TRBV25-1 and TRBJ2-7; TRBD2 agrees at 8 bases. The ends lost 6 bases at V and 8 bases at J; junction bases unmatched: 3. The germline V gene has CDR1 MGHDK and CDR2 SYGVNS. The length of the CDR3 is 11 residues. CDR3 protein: CASSGGGQQYF. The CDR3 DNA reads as TGTGCCAGCAGCGGGGGGGGACAGCAGTACTTC.

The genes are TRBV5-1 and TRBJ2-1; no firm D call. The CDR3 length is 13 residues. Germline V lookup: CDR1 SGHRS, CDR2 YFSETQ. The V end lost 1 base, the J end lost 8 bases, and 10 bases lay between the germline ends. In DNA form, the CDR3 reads TGCGCCAGCAGCTTGCAGTTGGCTGATGAGCAGTTCTTC. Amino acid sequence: CASSLQLADEQFF.

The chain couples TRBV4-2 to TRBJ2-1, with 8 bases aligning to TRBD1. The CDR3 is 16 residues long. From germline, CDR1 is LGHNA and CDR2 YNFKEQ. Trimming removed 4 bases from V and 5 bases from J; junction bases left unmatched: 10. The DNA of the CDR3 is TGTGCCAGCAGCCTAGGGGCCGGGACAGGAGACAATGAGCAGTTCTTC. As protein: CASSLGAGTGDNEQFF.

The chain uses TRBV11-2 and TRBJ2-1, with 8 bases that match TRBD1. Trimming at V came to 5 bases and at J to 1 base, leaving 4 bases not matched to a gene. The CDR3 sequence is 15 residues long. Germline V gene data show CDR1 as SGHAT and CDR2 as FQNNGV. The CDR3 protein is CASSIQGASYNEQFF. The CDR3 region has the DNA TGTGCCAGCAGCATCCAGGGGGCTTCCTACAATGAGCAGTTCTTC.

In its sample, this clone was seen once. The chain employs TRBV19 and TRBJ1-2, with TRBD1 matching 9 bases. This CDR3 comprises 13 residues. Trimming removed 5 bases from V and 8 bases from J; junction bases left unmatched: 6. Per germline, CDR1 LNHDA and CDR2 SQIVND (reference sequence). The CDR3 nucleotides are TGTGCCAGTAGTGTATCGGACAGGGGCGGCTACACCTTC. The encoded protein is CASSVSDRGGYTF.

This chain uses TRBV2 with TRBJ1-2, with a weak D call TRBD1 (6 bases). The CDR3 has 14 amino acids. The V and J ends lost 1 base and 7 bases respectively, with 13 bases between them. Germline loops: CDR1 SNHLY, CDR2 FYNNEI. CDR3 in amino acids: CASSEGRGFGGYTF. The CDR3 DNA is TGTGCCAGCAGTGAAGGCAGGGGATTTGGTGGCTACACCTTC.

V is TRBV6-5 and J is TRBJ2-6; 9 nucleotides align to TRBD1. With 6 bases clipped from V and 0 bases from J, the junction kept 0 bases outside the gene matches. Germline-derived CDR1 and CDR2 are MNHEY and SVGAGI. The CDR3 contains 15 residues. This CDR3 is CASRTGGSGANVLTF. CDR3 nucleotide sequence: TGTGCCAGCAGGACAGGGGGCTCTGGGGCCAACGTCCTGACTTTC.

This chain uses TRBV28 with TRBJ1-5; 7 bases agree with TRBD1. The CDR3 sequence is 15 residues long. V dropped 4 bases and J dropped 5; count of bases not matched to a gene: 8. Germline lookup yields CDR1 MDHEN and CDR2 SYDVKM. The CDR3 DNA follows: TGTGCCAGCAGTTACAGGGGCCTCAACGATCAGCCCCAGCATTTT. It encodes CASSYRGLNDQPQHF. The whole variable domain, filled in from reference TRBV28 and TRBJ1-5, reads DVKVTQSSRYLVKRTGEKVFLECVQDMDHENMFWYRQDPGLGLRLIYFSYDVKMKEKGDIPEGYSVSREKKERFSLILESASTNQTSMYLCASSYRGLNDQPQHFGDGTRLSIL.

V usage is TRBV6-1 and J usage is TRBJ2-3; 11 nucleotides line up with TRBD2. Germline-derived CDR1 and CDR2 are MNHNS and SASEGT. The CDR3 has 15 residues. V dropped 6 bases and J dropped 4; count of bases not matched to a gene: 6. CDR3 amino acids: CASRLAGGRADTQYF. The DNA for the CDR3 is TGTGCCAGCAGGTTAGCGGGGGGGCGGGCAGATACGCAGTATTTT.

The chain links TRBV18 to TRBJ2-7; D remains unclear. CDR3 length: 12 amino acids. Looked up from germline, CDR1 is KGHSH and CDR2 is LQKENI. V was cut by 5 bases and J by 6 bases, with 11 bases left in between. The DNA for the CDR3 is TGTGCCAGCTCAAACCTATCTGGCGAGCAGTACTTC. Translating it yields CASSNLSGEQYF.

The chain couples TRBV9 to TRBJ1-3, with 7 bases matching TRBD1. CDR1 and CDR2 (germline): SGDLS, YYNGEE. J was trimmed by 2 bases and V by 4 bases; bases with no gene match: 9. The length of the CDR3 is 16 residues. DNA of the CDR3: TGTGCCAGCAGCTCCACTCAGGGGGGCACTGGAAACACCATATATTTT. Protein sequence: CASSSTQGGTGNTIYF.

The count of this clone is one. CDR3 in DNA: TGTGCCAGCAGACGGGACAGTGGGGACACCGGGGAGCTGTTTTTT. It codes for CASRRDSGDTGELFF. The rearrangement joins TRBV6-5 to TRBJ2-2, with 7 bases matching TRBD1. There are 15 residues in the CDR3. J lost 3 bases, V lost 6 bases, and 7 bases had no gene match. Germline assignment: CDR1 MNHEY and CDR2 SVGAGI.

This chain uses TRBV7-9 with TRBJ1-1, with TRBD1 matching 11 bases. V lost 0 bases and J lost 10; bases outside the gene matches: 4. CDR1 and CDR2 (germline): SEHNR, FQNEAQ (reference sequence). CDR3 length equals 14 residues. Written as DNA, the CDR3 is TGTGCCAGCAGCTTAGCGGGGACAGGGGGTTTAGCTTTCTTT. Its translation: CASSLAGTGGLAFF.

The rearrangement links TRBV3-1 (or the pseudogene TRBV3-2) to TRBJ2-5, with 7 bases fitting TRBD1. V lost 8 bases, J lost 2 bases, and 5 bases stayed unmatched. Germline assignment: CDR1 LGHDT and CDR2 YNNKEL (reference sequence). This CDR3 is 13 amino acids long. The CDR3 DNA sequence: TGTGCCAGCCGAAGGGGGCGACAAGAGACCCAGTACTTC. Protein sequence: CASRRGRQETQYF.

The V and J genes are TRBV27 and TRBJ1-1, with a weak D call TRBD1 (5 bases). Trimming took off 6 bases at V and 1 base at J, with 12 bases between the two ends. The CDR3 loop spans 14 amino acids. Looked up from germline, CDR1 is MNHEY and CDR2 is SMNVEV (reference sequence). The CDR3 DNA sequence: TGTGCCAGCAGCAAGCTGGGGGGGAACACTGAAGCTTTCTTT. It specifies CASSKLGGNTEAFF.

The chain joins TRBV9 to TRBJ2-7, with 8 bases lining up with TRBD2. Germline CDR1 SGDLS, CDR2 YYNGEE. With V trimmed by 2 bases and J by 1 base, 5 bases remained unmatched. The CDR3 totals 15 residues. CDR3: CASSVGGAKSYEQYF. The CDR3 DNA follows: TGTGCCAGCAGCGTCGGGGGGGCGAAGTCCTACGAGCAGTACTTC. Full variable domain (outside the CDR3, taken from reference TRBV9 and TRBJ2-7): DSGVTQTPKHLITATGQRVTLRCSPRSGDLSVYWYQQSLDQGLQFLIQYYNGEERAKGNILERFSAQQFPDLHSELNLSSLELGDSALYFCASSVGGAKSYEQYFGPGTRLTVT.

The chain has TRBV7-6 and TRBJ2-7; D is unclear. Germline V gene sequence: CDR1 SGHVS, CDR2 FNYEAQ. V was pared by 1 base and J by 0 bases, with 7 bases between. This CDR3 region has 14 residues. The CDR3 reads CASSLEMSSYEQYF. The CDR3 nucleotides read TGTGCCAGCAGCTTAGAGATGAGCTCCTACGAGCAGTACTTC.

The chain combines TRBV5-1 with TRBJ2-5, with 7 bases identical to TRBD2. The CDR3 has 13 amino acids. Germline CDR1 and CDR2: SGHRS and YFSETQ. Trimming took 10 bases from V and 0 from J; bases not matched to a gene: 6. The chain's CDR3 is CASRRGDQETQYF. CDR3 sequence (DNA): TGCGCCTCAAGACGGGGGGACCAAGAGACCCAGTACTTC.

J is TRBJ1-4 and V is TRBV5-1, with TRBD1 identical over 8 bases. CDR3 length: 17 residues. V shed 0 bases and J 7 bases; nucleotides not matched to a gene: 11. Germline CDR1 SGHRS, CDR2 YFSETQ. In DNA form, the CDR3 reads TGCGCCAGCAGCTTGGGTCAGGGGGCGCTTAACCTTGAAAAACTGTTTTTT. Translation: CASSLGQGALNLEKLFF.

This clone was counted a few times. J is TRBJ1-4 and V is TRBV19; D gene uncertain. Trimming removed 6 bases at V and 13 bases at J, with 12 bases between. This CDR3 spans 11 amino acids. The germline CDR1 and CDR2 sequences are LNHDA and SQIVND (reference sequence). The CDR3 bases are TGTGCCAGTAGGGAGGGAGTTGTACTGTTTTTT. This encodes CASREGVVLFF.

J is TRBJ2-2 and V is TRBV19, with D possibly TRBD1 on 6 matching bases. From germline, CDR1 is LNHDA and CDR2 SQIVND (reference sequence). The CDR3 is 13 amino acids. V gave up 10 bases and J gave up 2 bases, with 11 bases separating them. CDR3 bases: TGTGCCACCCGGGACAAAAACACCGGGGAGCTGTTTTTT. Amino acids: CATRDKNTGELFF.

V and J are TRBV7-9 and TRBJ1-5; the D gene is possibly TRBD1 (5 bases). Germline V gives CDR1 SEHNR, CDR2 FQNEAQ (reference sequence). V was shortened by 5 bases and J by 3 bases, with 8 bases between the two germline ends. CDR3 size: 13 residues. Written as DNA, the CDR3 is TGTGCCAGCAGCCCGACAGACAATCAGCCCCAGCATTTT. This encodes CASSPTDNQPQHF.

The CDR3 region is CASSQELAGGPKETQYF. The CDR3 DNA is TGTGCCAGCAGCCAAGAACTAGCGGGGGGGCCTAAGGAGACCCAGTACTTC. This sequence joins TRBV3-1 (or the pseudogene TRBV3-2) and TRBJ2-5, with 13 nucleotides matching TRBD2. This CDR3 has 17 residues. CDR1 is LGHDT, CDR2 YNNKEL, per germline (reference sequence). V dropped 0 bases and J dropped 5; count of bases not matched to a gene: 6.

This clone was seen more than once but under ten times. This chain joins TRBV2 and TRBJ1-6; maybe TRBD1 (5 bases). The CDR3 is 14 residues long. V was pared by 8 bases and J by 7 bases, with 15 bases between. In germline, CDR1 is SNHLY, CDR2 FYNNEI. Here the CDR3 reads CASGVATANSPLHF. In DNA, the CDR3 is TGTGCCAGCGGGGTGGCGACAGCCAATTCACCCCTCCACTTT.

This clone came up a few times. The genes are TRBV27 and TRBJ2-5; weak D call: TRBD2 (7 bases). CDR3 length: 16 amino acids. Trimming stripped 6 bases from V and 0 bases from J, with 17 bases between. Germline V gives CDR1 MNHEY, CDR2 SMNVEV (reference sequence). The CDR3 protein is CASRSGGGLYQETQYF. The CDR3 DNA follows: TGTGCCAGCAGATCTGGGGGGGGCCTGTACCAAGAGACCCAGTACTTC.

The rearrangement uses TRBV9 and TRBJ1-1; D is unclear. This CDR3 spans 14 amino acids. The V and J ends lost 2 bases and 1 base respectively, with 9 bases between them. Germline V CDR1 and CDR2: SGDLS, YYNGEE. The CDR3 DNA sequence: TGTGCCAGCAGCGTTCGTCCGGGGAACACTGAAGCTTTCTTT. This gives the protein CASSVRPGNTEAFF. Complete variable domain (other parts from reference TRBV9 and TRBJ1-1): DSGVTQTPKHLITATGQRVTLRCSPRSGDLSVYWYQQSLDQGLQFLIQYYNGEERAKGNILERFSAQQFPDLHSELNLSSLELGDSALYFCASSVRPGNTEAFFGQGTRLTVV.

CDR3 in DNA: TGCAGCGTCCCCGCGGGGATTGGCTACACCTTC. Translated: CSVPAGIGYTF. The genes are TRBV29-1 and TRBJ1-2, with D unclear. Germline V gives CDR1 SQVTM, CDR2 ANQGSEA. The V end lost 6 bases, the J end lost 7 bases, and 12 bases lay between the germline ends. The CDR3 covers 11 residues.

CDR3 DNA: TGTGCCAGCAGCCTCGACTTCACAGATACGCAGTATTTT. This codes for CASSLDFTDTQYF. This rearrangement joins TRBV7-3 to TRBJ2-3; D not certain. V lost 5 bases, J lost 2 bases, and 8 bases lay in between. This CDR3 region has 13 residues. The germline V gene has CDR1 SGHTA and CDR2 FQGTGA.

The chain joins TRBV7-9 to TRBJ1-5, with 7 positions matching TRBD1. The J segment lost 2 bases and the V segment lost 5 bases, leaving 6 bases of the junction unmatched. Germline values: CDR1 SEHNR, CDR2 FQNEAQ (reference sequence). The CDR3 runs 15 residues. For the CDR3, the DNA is TGTGCCAGCAGCCGGACAGGTTTTGGCAATCAGCCCCAGCATTTT. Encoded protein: CASSRTGFGNQPQHF. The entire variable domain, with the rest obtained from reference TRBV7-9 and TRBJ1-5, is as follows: DTGVSQNPRHKITKRGQNVTFRCDPISEHNRLYWYRQTLGQGPEFLTYFQNEAQLEKSRLLSDRFSAERPKGSFSTLEIQRTEQGDSAMYLCASSRTGFGNQPQHFGDGTRLSIL.

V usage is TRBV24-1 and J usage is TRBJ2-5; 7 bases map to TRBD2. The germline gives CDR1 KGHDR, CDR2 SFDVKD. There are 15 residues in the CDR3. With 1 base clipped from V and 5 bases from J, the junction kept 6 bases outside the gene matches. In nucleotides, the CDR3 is TGTGCCACCAGTGATTTCGGCGGGGGAACGGAGACCCAGTACTTC. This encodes CATSDFGGGTETQYF.